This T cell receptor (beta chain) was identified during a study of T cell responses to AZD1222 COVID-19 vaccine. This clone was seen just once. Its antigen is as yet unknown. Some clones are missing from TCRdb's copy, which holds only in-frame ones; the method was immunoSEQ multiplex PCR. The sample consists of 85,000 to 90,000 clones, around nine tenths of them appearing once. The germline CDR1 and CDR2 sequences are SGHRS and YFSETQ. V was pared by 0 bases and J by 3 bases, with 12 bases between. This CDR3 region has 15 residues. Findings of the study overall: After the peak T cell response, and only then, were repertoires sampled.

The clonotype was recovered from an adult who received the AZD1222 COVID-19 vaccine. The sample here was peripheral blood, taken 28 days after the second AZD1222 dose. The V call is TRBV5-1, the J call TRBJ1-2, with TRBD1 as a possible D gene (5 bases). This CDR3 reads CASSLGLDRDYGYTF. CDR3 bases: TGCGCCAGCAGCTTGGGACTTGACAGAGACTATGGCTACACCTTC. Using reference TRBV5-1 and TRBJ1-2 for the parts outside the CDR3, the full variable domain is KAGVTQTPRYLIKTRGQQVTLSCSPISGHRSVSWYQQTPGQGLQFLFEYFSETQRNKGNFPGRFSGRQFSNSRSEMNVSTLELGDSALYLCASSLGLDRDYGYTFGSGTRLTVV.